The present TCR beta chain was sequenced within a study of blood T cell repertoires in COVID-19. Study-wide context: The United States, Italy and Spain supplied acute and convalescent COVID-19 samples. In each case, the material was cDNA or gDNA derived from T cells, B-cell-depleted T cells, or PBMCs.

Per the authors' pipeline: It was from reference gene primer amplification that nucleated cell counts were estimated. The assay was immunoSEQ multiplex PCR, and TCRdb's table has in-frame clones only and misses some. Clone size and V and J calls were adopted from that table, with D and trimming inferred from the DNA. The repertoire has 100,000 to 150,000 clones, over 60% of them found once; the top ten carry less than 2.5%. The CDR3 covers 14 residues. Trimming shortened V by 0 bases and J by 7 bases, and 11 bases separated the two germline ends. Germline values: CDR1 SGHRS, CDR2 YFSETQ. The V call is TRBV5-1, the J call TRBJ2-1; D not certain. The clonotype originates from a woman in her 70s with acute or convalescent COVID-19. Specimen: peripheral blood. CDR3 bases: TGCGCCAGCAGCTTGGGGGCCGGTGGGAATGAGCAGTTCTTC. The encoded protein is CASSLGAGGNEQFF.